This TCR beta chain was documented in a study of identical twins. Study outcomes and limitations: There is a chance that invariant MAIT and iNKT cells partially muddied zero-insertion analyses. Within twin pairs, the out-of-frame alpha sequences they shared showed excess low generation probability.

Germline CDR1 is MGHDK and CDR2 is SYGVNS. The CDR3 is 15 residues long. Trimming shortened V by 1 base and J by 2 bases, and 12 bases separated the two germline ends. This clonotype was seen ten or more times. Antigen: not known. TCRdb re-analysed the 5' RACE reads in MiXCR, keeping a single row per CDR3 protein. The profile shows 250,000 or so distinct CDR3 sequences, 5.5% to 7% of them singletons. Every sampled donor was Caucasian and healthy. This sample was shared with a second study, whose subject was yellow fever vaccine responses in identical twins.

V and J are TRBV25-1 and TRBJ2-7; D is perhaps TRBD2 (6 bases). Sequencing was done on a sample of memory (CD45RO+) T cells sorted from blood. The TCR originated in a young woman in good health. The DNA for the CDR3 is TGTGCCAGCAGTGAATCGCTTGCGGGAACCTACGAGCAGTACTTC. Its protein product is CASSESLAGTYEQYF.